These 25 T cell receptor beta chains were all obtained from the same sample, sequenced in a study of T cells in Graves' hyperthyroidism and ophthalmopathy. From RNA transcripts, TCR beta CDR3 regions were amplified. TCR CDR3 underwent first-round RT-PCR with the HTBI primer set. Via MiXCR, TCRdb re-called the multiplex PCR reads, giving one row per CDR3 protein. The table shows approximately 600,000 distinct CDR3 sequences, with 11% to 15% occurring only once. Sample: blood. The receptors shown here come from a woman aged 25 to 39 with Graves' hyperthyroidism that later progressed to Graves' ophthalmopathy.

The CDR3 loop reads CASRVTSGGIYEQYF. CDR3 DNA sequence: TGTGCCAGCAGGGTCACTAGCGGGGGAATCTACGAGCAGTACTTC. The genes are TRBV6-1 and TRBJ2-7, with 11 bases fitting TRBD2. Germline V gene lookup returns CDR1 MNHNS and CDR2 SASEGT. Trimming cost V 6 bases and J 3 bases; bases outside gene matches: 7. This CDR3 has 15 amino acids.

This clonotype was picked up many times. The chain couples TRBV6-1 to TRBJ1-1, with 9 bases matching TRBD1. V trimming: 4 bases; J trimming: 10 bases; junction bases outside the gene matches: 10. Germline CDR1 is MNHNS and CDR2 is SASEGT. The CDR3 length is 14 residues. The DNA of the CDR3 is TGTGCCAGCAGTGTTAGCAAGGGACAGGGACGAGCTTTCTTT. Amino acids: CASSVSKGQGRAFF.

This clonotype was detected a few times. The rearrangement links TRBV28 to TRBJ2-7; perhaps TRBD1 as D (6 bases). V was clipped by 7 bases and J by 3 bases, with 13 bases between them. The CDR3 runs to 13 residues. The germline CDR1 and CDR2 sequences are MDHEN and SYDVKM. The CDR3 coding sequence is TGTGCCAGCACCCCGGCACAGGGCTACGAGCAGTACTTC. Protein product: CASTPAQGYEQYF.

This clonotype showed up many times. The genes are TRBV30 and TRBJ1-6; possible D gene TRBD1, 5 bases. V was shortened by 4 bases and J by 9 bases, with 13 bases between the two germline ends. The CDR3 totals 13 residues. CDR1 GTSNPN and CDR2 SVGIG come from the germline V gene (reference sequence). Here the CDR3 reads CAWTPGLPSPLHF. In DNA form, the CDR3 reads TGTGCCTGGACCCCGGGACTCCCTTCACCCCTCCACTTT.

This clonotype showed up many times. J is TRBJ2-3 and V is TRBV10-3; 12 nucleotides match TRBD2. CDR1 ENHRY and CDR2 SYGVKD come from the germline V gene. J gave up 6 bases and V 6 bases, and 7 bases lay outside the gene matches. The CDR3 consists of 15 residues. The CDR3 sequence is CAIRREGTSGDTQYF. In DNA form, the CDR3 reads TGTGCCATCAGGAGAGAAGGGACTAGCGGGGATACGCAGTATTTT.

The J gene is TRBJ1-5, the V gene TRBV29-1; perhaps TRBD1 as D (6 bases). CDR1 is SQVTM and CDR2 is ANQGSEA in the germline V gene. This CDR3 region has 13 residues. V was trimmed by 6 bases and J by 3 bases, leaving 12 bases between them. The CDR3 loop reads CSVGVGANQPQHF. The CDR3 coding sequence is TGCAGCGTCGGCGTGGGGGCCAATCAGCCCCAGCATTTT.

This clonotype was counted many times. The genes are TRBV3-1 and TRBJ1-4; 8 bases are shared with TRBD1. The CDR3 spans 16 residues. Unmatched junction bases numbered 11, after V lost 4 bases and J lost 7 bases. Looked up from germline, CDR1 is LGHDT and CDR2 is YNNKEL (reference sequence). CDR3 DNA sequence: TGTGCCAGCAGCCGACGGACAGGGTCCGGGGGTGAAAAACTGTTTTTT. This gives the protein CASSRRTGSGGEKLFF.

Details on this clonotype: A much larger clone is a single base away; this may be a read error. The gene calls are TRBV27 and TRBJ2-1; maybe TRBD2 (5 bases). The length of the CDR3 is 15 residues. V lost 7 bases, J lost 0 bases, and 13 bases lay in between. Germline CDR1 reads MNHEY; CDR2 reads SMNVEV (reference sequence). CDR3: CASKGGYGSYNEQFF. CDR3 in DNA: TGTGCCAGCAAGGGCGGGTATGGCTCCTACAATGAGCAGTTCTTC.

The gene calls are TRBV4-1 and TRBJ2-1; D gene ambiguous. The CDR3 totals 14 residues. Trimming shortened V by 1 base and J by 7 bases, and 11 bases separated the two germline ends. Germline V CDR1 and CDR2: MGHRA, YSYEKL. The DNA of the CDR3 is TGCGCCAGCAGCCAAGTGGGGTTAGGGAATGAGCAGTTCTTC. It codes for CASSQVGLGNEQFF.

In this sample, this clonotype turned up many times. The chain combines TRBV12-3 or TRBV12-4 with TRBJ2-7, with 8 bases lining up with TRBD2. This CDR3 spans 13 amino acids. V dropped 3 bases and J dropped 5; count of bases not matched to a gene: 3. The CDR3 DNA follows: TGTGCCAGCAGTTTTAGCGGGACGGACGAGCAGTACTTC. This gives the protein CASSFSGTDEQYF.

This clonotype has a count of ten or more. The chain has TRBV27 and TRBJ2-1, with D possibly matching TRBD2 (5 bases). The CDR3 contains 13 residues. V was clipped by 0 bases and J by 10 bases, with 10 bases between them. The germline CDR1 and CDR2 sequences are MNHEY and SMNVEV (reference sequence). The CDR3 loop is CASSLSNWEEQFF. The DNA of the CDR3 is TGTGCCAGCAGTTTATCGAACTGGGAGGAGCAGTTCTTC.

This clonotype was found a few times. The rearrangement uses TRBV18 and TRBJ2-5, with 7 positions matching TRBD1. CDR3 length: 15 residues. V lost 3 bases to trimming and J lost 4 bases; unmatched junction nucleotides: 8. Germline values: CDR1 KGHSH, CDR2 LQKENI. The CDR3 DNA reads as TGTGCCAGCTCACCTGGACAGGAGAATCGAGAGACCCAGTACTTC. It yields the protein CASSPGQENRETQYF.

This clonotype was seen repeatedly, ten times or more. This chain joins TRBV15 and TRBJ2-2; 10 bases are a match to TRBD2. Germline V CDR1 and CDR2: LNHNV, YYDKDF (reference sequence). The CDR3 contains 16 residues. V was pared by 1 base and J by 2 bases, with 1 base of the junction left unmatched. The CDR3 DNA sequence: TGTGCCACCAGCAGAGGGACTAGCGGTAACACCGGGGAGCTGTTTTTT. Its translation is CATSRGTSGNTGELFF.

This clonotype was seen at least ten times. V gene TRBV11-2 combines with J gene TRBJ2-5, with D possibly being TRBD2 (6 bases). The CDR3 is 11 residues long. V was shortened by 8 bases and J by 5 bases, with 9 bases between the two germline ends. Germline assignment: CDR1 SGHAT and CDR2 FQNNGV. The CDR3 spells CASGLTETQYF. DNA for the CDR3: TGTGCCAGCGGACTAACCGAGACCCAGTACTTC.

The rearrangement uses TRBV6-1 and TRBJ2-2; the D gene is possibly TRBD1 (5 bases). Looked up from germline, CDR1 is MNHNS and CDR2 is SASEGT. The CDR3 is 14 residues long. V gave up 10 bases and J gave up 5 bases, with 17 bases separating them. CDR3 nucleotides: TGTGCCACCTCCCCCCAGGGTAGTACCGGGGAGCTGTTTTTT. Translation gives CATSPQGSTGELFF.

The sample holds many counts of this clonotype. This CDR3 is CAISESVGLAGARETQYF. The CDR3 DNA sequence: TGTGCCATCAGTGAGTCAGTAGGACTAGCGGGAGCACGAGAGACCCAGTACTTC. V usage is TRBV10-3 and J usage is TRBJ2-5; 13 bases are a match to TRBD2. The CDR3 extends over 18 amino acids. Germline V gene sequence: CDR1 ENHRY, CDR2 SYGVKD. The V gene end was trimmed by 0 bases and the J gene end by 4 bases; junction bases not matched to a gene: 8.

This clonotype was counted at least ten times. The gene calls are TRBV2 and TRBJ1-1; D call uncertain. Germline CDR1 SNHLY, CDR2 FYNNEI. This CDR3 has 15 amino acids. V was pared by 7 bases and J by 0 bases, with 15 bases between. The chain's CDR3 is CASTLEGMMNTEAFF. The DNA of the CDR3 is TGTGCCAGCACTTTGGAAGGCATGATGAACACTGAAGCTTTCTTT.

This clonotype was seen a few times. The chain recombines TRBV4-2 with TRBJ1-1; 9 bases line up with TRBD1. Germline V gene sequence: CDR1 LGHNA, CDR2 YNFKEQ. The CDR3 runs to 13 residues. After removal of 6 bases from V and 7 bases from J, the junction contained 6 bases not matched to a gene. The CDR3 DNA reads TGTGCCAGCAGGGCACAGGGGGCTGGTGAAGCTTTCTTT. Its protein product is CASRAQGAGEAFF.

This clonotype was counted a few times. This chain connects TRBV7-9 to TRBJ2-2; 7 bases match TRBD2. V shed 4 bases and J 6 bases; nucleotides not matched to a gene: 8. CDR1 SEHNR and CDR2 FQNEAQ come from the germline V gene (reference sequence). The CDR3 covers 15 residues. The CDR3, as DNA: TGTGCCAGCAGCTCCCCCGGGGAGGGATCCGGGGAGCTGTTTTTT. Amino acid sequence: CASSSPGEGSGELFF.

CDR3 sequence reads: CSARAGASGNTIYF. CDR3 sequence (DNA): TGCAGTGCTAGAGCCGGCGCCTCTGGAAACACCATATATTTT. This sequence joins TRBV20-1 and TRBJ1-3; D not certain. V shed 1 base and J shed 0 bases, with 7 bases lying between them. The CDR3 length is 14 residues. CDR1 and CDR2 from the germline V gene are DFQATT and SNEGSKA (reference sequence).

This clonotype was recorded at least ten times. The chain couples TRBV2 to TRBJ2-2, with a weak D call TRBD1 (6 bases). The CDR3 has 14 residues. V gave up 8 bases and J gave up 4 bases, with 14 bases separating them. Germline V gives CDR1 SNHLY, CDR2 FYNNEI. The CDR3 protein is CASHREVGTGELFF. The DNA of the CDR3 is TGTGCCAGCCACAGGGAAGTGGGCACCGGGGAGCTGTTTTTT.

This clonotype was counted ten times or more. The chain couples TRBV12-3 or TRBV12-4 to TRBJ1-5; no firm D call. This CDR3 spans 16 amino acids. With 0 bases removed from V and 1 base from J, the gap between germline ends came to 10 bases. The CDR3 nucleotides are TGTGCCAGCAGTTTAGCGGGTACGGGGAGCAATCAGCCCCAGCATTTT. Translating gives CASSLAGTGSNQPQHF.

This clonotype occurred many times. This chain joins TRBV25-1 and TRBJ1-1; D uncertain. This CDR3 is built from 11 residues. The V gene lost 3 bases and the J gene lost 6 bases, with 5 bases spanning the gap. Germline CDR1 and CDR2: MGHDK and SYGVNS. DNA of the CDR3: TGTGCCAGCAGTGACCCCCCTGAAGCTTTCTTT. Its protein is CASSDPPEAFF.

The chain employs TRBV11-2 and TRBJ2-5, with D maybe TRBD1 (6 bases). The CDR3 is 13 amino acids. Trimming removed 2 bases at V and 7 bases at J, with 11 bases between. The germline V gene encodes CDR1 SGHAT and CDR2 FQNNGV. CDR3: CASSLTGQGTQYF. The CDR3, as DNA: TGTGCCAGCAGCTTAACAGGGCAGGGGACCCAGTACTTC.

This clonotype was seen more than once but under ten times. This chain links TRBV20-1 with TRBJ1-4, with no clear D. Trimming took 5 bases from V and 7 from J, leaving 23 bases between them. This CDR3 region has 16 residues. Germline V gene lookup returns CDR1 DFQATT and CDR2 SNEGSKA (reference sequence). CDR3 protein: CSAADESHNGVEKLFF. CDR3 bases: TGCAGTGCTGCGGACGAATCTCACAACGGGGTTGAAAAACTGTTTTTT.